The clone carrying this T cell receptor beta chain was seen repeatedly, ten times or more. Its antigen is not known. This sample stems from a study of T cell repertoires in cytomegalovirus infection. Study as a whole: The study used recently identified HLA-C-restricted and well-studied HLA-B-restricted CMV epitopes. General study points: Summed frequency of shared TCR beta families picked out CMV carriers who also had the relevant HLA.

TCRdb re-called the reads with MiXCR, one entry per CDR3 protein. This table holds about 920,000 distinct CDR3 sequences, around 32% found once. The specimen comprised cultured CD8+ T cells from PBMCs, sampled from culture after CMV antigen stimulation. This receptor was identified in a human donor in good health (CMV status not recorded). Some clones in this sample may be carry-over from other donors' samples.

The CDR3 reads CASSLTLQETQYF. The CDR3 nucleotides are TGTGCCAGCAGCTTAACGCTTCAAGAGACCCAGTACTTC. The chain links TRBV7-2 to TRBJ2-5; D unresolved. The V gene's germline CDR1 is SGHTA and CDR2 FQGNSA. Trimming took 2 bases from V and 2 from J, leaving 6 bases between them. This CDR3 has 13 amino acids.